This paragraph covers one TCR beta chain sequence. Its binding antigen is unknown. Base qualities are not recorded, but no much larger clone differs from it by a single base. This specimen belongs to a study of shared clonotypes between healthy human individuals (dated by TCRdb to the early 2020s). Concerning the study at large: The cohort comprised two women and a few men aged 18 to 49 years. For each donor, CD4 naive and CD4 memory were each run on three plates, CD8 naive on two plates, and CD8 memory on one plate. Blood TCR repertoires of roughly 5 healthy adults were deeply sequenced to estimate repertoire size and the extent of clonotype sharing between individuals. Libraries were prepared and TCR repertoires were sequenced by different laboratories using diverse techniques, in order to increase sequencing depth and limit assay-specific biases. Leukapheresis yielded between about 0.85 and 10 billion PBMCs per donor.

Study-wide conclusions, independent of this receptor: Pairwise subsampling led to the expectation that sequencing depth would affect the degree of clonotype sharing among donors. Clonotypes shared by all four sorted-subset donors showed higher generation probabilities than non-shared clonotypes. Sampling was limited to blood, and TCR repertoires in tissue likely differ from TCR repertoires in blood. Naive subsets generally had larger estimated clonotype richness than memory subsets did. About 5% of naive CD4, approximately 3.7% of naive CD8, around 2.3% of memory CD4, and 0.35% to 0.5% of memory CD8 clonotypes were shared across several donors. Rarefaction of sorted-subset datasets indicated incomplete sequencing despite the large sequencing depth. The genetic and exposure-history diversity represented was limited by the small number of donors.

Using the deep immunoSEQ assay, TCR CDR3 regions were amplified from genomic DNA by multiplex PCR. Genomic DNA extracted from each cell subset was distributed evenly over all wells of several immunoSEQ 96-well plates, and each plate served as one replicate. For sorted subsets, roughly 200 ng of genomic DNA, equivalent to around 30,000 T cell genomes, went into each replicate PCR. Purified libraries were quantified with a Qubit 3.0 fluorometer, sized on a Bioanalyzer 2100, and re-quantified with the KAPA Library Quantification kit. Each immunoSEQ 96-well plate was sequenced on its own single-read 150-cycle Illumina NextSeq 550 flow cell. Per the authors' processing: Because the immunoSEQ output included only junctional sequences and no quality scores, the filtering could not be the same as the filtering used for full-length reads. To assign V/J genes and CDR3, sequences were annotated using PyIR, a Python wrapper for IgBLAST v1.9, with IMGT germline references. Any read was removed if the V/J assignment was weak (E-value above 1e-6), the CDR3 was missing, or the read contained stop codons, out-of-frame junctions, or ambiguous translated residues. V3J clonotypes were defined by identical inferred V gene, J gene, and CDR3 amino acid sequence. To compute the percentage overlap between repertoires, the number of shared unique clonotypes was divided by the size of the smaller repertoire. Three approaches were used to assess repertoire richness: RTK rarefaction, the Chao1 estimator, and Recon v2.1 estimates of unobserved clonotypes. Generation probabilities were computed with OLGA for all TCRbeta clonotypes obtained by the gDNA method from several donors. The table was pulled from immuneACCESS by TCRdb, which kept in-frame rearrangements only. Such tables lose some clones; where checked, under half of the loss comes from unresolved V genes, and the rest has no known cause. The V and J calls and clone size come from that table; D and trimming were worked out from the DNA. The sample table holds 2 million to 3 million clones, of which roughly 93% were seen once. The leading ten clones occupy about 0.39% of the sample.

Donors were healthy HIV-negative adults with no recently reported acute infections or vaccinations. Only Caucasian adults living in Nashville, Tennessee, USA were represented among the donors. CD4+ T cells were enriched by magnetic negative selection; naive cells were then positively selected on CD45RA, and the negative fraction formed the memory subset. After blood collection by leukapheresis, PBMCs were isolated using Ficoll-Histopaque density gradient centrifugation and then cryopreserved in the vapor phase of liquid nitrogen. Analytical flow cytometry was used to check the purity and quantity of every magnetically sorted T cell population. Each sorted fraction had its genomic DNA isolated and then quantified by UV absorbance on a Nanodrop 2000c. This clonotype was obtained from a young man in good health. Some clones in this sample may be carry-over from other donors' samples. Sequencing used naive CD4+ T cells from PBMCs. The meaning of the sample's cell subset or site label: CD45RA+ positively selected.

The CDR3 has the sequence CASSQEVAGAPYEQYF. The DNA sequence reads TGCGCCAGCAGCCAAGAGGTAGCGGGAGCCCCCTACGAGCAGTACTTC. Rearrangement joined TRBV4-1 to TRBJ2-7, and TRBD2 matches 9 of the central bases. Inclusive of the bounding cysteine and phenylalanine, the CDR3 is 16 residues long. The entry retains the CDR3 DNA only, 48 bases that are in frame from base 1. The germline V end is reduced by 0 bases and the J end by 2 bases; junction bases left unmatched: 5. For CDR1 and CDR2, the germline V gene lists MGHRA and YSYEKL.